These T cell receptor beta chains were read from a single sample in a study of CD8 T cells in ankylosing spondylitis. TCRdb reprocessed the 5' RACE reads with MiXCR, giving one entry per CDR3 protein. The sample lists hundreds of thousands of distinct CDR3 sequences, 12% occurring once. The sequenced sample was blood, either unsorted or a sorted T cell fraction (not recorded which). Receptors were obtained from a male donor with ankylosing spondylitis. CDR3s include the opening cysteine and the closing phenylalanine or tryptophan. The D gene is left open where the match is weak. Clone size is stated in some rows and not others, as once, few, many or a class when expanded.

V gene	J gene	clone size	D gene	CDR3 protein	CDR3 DNA
TRBV7-2	TRBJ2-7	many	NA	CASSLAVRYEQYF	TGTGCCAGCAGCTTAGCTGTGCGGTACGAGCAGTACTTC
TRBV11-2	TRBJ2-5	few	NA	CASSSLGLVETQYF	TGTGCCAGCAGCTCCCTTGGGCTAGTGGAGACCCAGTACTTC
TRBV20-1	TRBJ2-7	few	TRBD2	CSARVGGTYEQYF	TGCAGTGCTAGAGTCGGGGGGACTTACGAGCAGTACTTC
TRBV7-9	TRBJ2-1	NA	NA	CASSSWGQVEDNEQFF	TGTGCCAGCAGCTCTTGGGGGCAGGTTGAGGATAATGAGCAGTTCTTC
TRBV20-1	TRBJ1-2	NA	NA	CSAKPRLNYGYTF	TGCAGTGCCAAACCGAGACTGAACTATGGCTACACCTTC
TRBV2	TRBJ2-7	NA	NA	CASGRGGRGYSYEQYF	TGTGCCAGCGGGCGTGGAGGAAGGGGGTACTCCTACGAGCAGTACTTC
TRBV7-2	TRBJ2-3	NA	NA	CASSRYVDTQYF	TGTGCCAGCAGCCGATATGTAGATACGCAGTATTTT
TRBV4-3	TRBJ2-2	few	NA	CASSQLNTGELFF	TGCGCCAGCAGCCAATTGAACACCGGGGAGCTGTTTTTT
TRBV20-1	TRBJ2-3	many	TRBD2	CSATAGDRRTDTQYF	TGCAGTGCCACCGCGGGAGATCGTCGCACAGATACGCAGTATTTT
TRBV6-1	TRBJ2-7	NA	NA	CASSARVSSYEQYF	TGTGCCAGCAGTGCCAGGGTCAGCTCCTACGAGCAGTACTTC
TRBV10-3	TRBJ1-2	many	NA	CAAQTGSNYGYTF	TGTGCAGCGCAGACAGGAAGCAACTATGGCTACACCTTC
TRBV29-1	TRBJ2-1	many	NA	CSVLTGFRGGEQFF	TGCAGCGTTTTGACGGGTTTTAGAGGAGGAGAGCAGTTCTTC
TRBV7-2	TRBJ2-7	NA	NA	CASSLPDHRSANYEQYF	TGTGCCAGCAGCTTACCGGACCACAGGTCGGCAAACTACGAGCAGTACTTC
TRBV6-5	TRBJ2-7	NA	NA	CASSYGPPTVSYEQYF	TGTGCCAGCAGTTATGGCCCCCCCACGGTGTCCTACGAGCAGTACTTC
TRBV20-1	TRBJ1-2	few	TRBD1	CSADLTGQGYGYTF	TGCAGTGCAGATTTAACGGGACAGGGATATGGCTACACCTTC
TRBV5-6	TRBJ2-1	few	NA	CASSLFDAFYNEQFF	TGTGCCAGCAGCTTATTTGACGCCTTCTACAATGAGCAGTTCTTC
TRBV7-8	TRBJ1-1	NA	NA	CASSYGREVTEAFF	TGTGCCAGCAGCTATGGACGTGAAGTGACTGAAGCTTTCTTT
TRBV20-1	TRBJ2-7	many	NA	CSALSPRTQYEQYF	TGCAGTGCTTTATCCCCTAGGACACAATACGAGCAGTACTTC
TRBV20-1	TRBJ1-1	NA	NA	CSATRTVGREAFF	TGCAGTGCTACCAGGACAGTTGGTCGGGAAGCTTTCTTT
TRBV4-2	TRBJ2-4	few	NA	CASSQDARGAKNIQYF	TGTGCCAGCAGCCAAGATGCTAGAGGAGCCAAAAACATTCAGTACTTC
TRBV10-3	TRBJ2-7	NA	TRBD2	CAISGGSESSYEQYF	TGTGCCATCAGTGGCGGGAGTGAAAGCTCCTACGAGCAGTACTTC
TRBV30	TRBJ2-3	NA	TRBD1	CAWKTGTGADTQYF	TGTGCCTGGAAAACCGGGACAGGGGCAGATACGCAGTATTTT
TRBV20-1	TRBJ1-1	few	NA	CSAVRGGYTEAFF	TGCAGTGCTGTGAGGGGGGGATACACTGAAGCTTTCTTT
TRBV7-6	TRBJ2-5	few	TRBD1	CASSLEGAPGETQYF	TGTGCCAGCAGCTTAGAGGGGGCACCTGGGGAGACCCAGTACTTC
TRBV20-1	TRBJ1-6	NA	NA	CSARREASPLHF	TGCAGTGCTAGGAGGGAGGCCTCACCCCTCCACTTT
TRBV29-1	TRBJ2-3	many	TRBD1	CSVERQGLTDTQYF	TGCAGCGTTGAGAGACAGGGGTTAACAGATACGCAGTATTTT